At least ten counts were recorded for the clone carrying this TCR beta chain. Its antigen is not identified. The data originate from a study of neurological immune-mediated disorders. Overall study findings and caveats: Sharing of CDR3 amino acid sequences among expanded clones across subjects was absent, suggesting private repertoires in all groups.

Time point defined: technical triplicate 2. Use was made of under 1.1 million CD4+ or CD8+ T cells in sorted libraries. TCRdb reprocessed the 5' RACE reads via MiXCR and lists one record per CDR3 protein. Of more than 30,000 distinct CDR3 sequences in the sample, 10% to 15% were seen once. The CDR3 contains 16 residues. The germline V gene has CDR1 SGHRS and CDR2 YFSETQ. Trimming removed 0 bases at V and 0 bases at J, with 10 bases between. Sequencing used CD4+ T cells from blood. The chain links TRBV5-1 to TRBJ2-1; D is undetermined. This clonotype was sampled from a female donor with HTLV-1-associated myelopathy (HAM/TSP). The CDR3 loop is CASSLGTGNSYNEQFF. The CDR3 nucleotides are TGCGCCAGCAGCTTGGGGACCGGAAACTCCTACAATGAGCAGTTCTTC.